The following is a T cell receptor beta chain sequence with its context. Clones were read by immunoSEQ multiplex PCR, and TCRdb kept only the in-frame ones, dropping some. In the table there are some 150,000 clones, less than 90% of which are singletons. These data belong to a study of blood T cell repertoires in COVID-19. The CDR3 extends over 15 amino acids. The V gene lost 0 bases and the J gene lost 0 bases, with 5 bases spanning the gap. Looked up from germline, CDR1 is MNHEY and CDR2 is SMNVEV (reference sequence). The study drew participants aged roughly 18 to 95 years from about two dozen US areas.

The source is a woman in her 50s who had been exposed to COVID-19. The chain combines TRBV27 with TRBJ1-4; no clear D gene. Source material: PBMCs or T cells enriched from blood (not recorded which). The DNA of the CDR3 is TGTGCCAGCAGTTTATCAACATCAACTAATGAAAAACTGTTTTTT. Residues: CASSLSTSTNEKLFF.